This entry lists 18 T cell receptor beta chains sequenced from one sample in a study of cytomegalovirus exposure and HLA in healthy donors. Primers: 60 Vbeta forward and 13 Jbeta reverse. The table came from immunoSEQ multiplex PCR; TCRdb's copy has only in-frame clones and leaves some out. The sample comprises 150,000 to 200,000 clones, roughly 80% of which are singletons, and around 4.1% rests with the top ten. Specimen: PBMCs. The receptors originated from a man aged 50 to 59 in good health and CMV-seropositive.

Concerning this clone: One junction end does not reproduce the germline sequence, and a read error may be involved. The chain employs TRBV7-9 and TRBJ1-2; maybe TRBD1 (6 bases). The CDR3 runs to 14 residues. Germline CDR1 reads SEHNR; CDR2 reads FQNEAQ (reference sequence). The CDR3, as DNA: TGTTCCAGCAGCTTAGTGGGGGGGCTCTATGGCTACACCTTC. Translating it yields CSSSLVGGLYGYTF.

The gene calls are TRBV6-5 and TRBJ2-3; 9 nucleotides line up with TRBD2. This CDR3 is built from 16 residues. The J segment lost 5 bases and the V segment lost 2 bases, leaving 8 bases of the junction unmatched. Germline V CDR1 and CDR2: MNHEY, SVGAGI. Here the CDR3 reads CASSYQVAGAGDTQYF. CDR3 bases: TGTGCCAGCAGTTACCAAGTAGCGGGAGCGGGAGATACGCAGTATTTT.

This clone came up a few times. The V call is TRBV5-1, the J call TRBJ1-2; 9 nucleotides line up with TRBD1. The CDR3 totals 14 residues. CDR1 SGHRS and CDR2 YFSETQ come from the germline V gene. J was trimmed by 3 bases and V by 5 bases; bases with no gene match: 5. The CDR3 loop is CASRTGQGDYGYTF. CDR3 nucleotides: TGCGCCAGCAGAACGGGACAGGGCGACTATGGCTACACCTTC.

The J gene is TRBJ2-7, the V gene TRBV11-3; D perhaps matches TRBD2 (6 bases). This CDR3 is 14 amino acids long. Germline values: CDR1 SGHNT, CDR2 YENEEA. Trimming removed 3 bases at V and 2 bases at J, with 11 bases between. The CDR3: CASSFGSGPYEQYF. Here the CDR3 DNA reads TGTGCCAGCAGCTTCGGGAGCGGTCCCTACGAGCAGTACTTC.

The chain uses TRBV9 and TRBJ1-2; possible D gene TRBD1, 6 bases. Per the germline V gene, CDR1 is SGDLS and CDR2 is YYNGEE. The V end lost 4 bases, the J end lost 0 bases, and 16 bases lay between the germline ends. The CDR3 runs 16 residues. The DNA for the CDR3 is TGTGCCAGCAGCACCTCCCACAGGGCTACTAACTATGGCTACACCTTC. Residues: CASSTSHRATNYGYTF.

J is TRBJ2-6 and V is TRBV23-1; TRBD1 agrees at 9 bases. TRBV23-1 is sorted into the ORF group, with uncertain function. This CDR3 is 18 amino acids long. Trimming cost V 7 bases and J 1 base; bases outside gene matches: 11. The DNA for the CDR3 is TGCGCCAGCACCAAGGACAGGGGCAGACCTTCTGGGGCCAACGTCCTGACTTTC. Translation: CASTKDRGRPSGANVLTF.

Worth noting for this clone: The germline gene is not matched at one end of the junction; a read error may be the cause. This chain uses TRBV2 with TRBJ2-7, with 11 nucleotides matching TRBD1. The CDR3 totals 13 residues. Germline CDR1 is SNHLY and CDR2 is FYNNEI. The CDR3 region is CASRYQRGDRGNF. CDR3 in DNA: TGTGCCAGCAGATACCAAAGAGGGGACAGGGGGAACTTC.

The chain links TRBV9 to TRBJ2-2, with TRBD2 matching 9 bases. CDR3 size: 18 residues. After removal of 0 bases from V and 5 bases from J, the junction contained 11 bases not matched to a gene. Germline V CDR1 and CDR2: SGDLS, YYNGEE. CDR3 sequence: CASSVVPAGGLGTGELFF. For the CDR3, the DNA is TGTGCCAGCAGCGTAGTCCCAGCGGGAGGCCTAGGAACCGGGGAGCTGTTTTTT.

The V and J genes are TRBV28 and TRBJ2-2; 9 nucleotides align to TRBD1. With V trimmed by 4 bases and J by 4 bases, 1 base remained unmatched. CDR1 and CDR2 from the germline V gene are MDHEN and SYDVKM. CDR3 length: 14 residues. CDR3 sequence reads: CASSYRGRTGELFF. The DNA for the CDR3 is TGTGCCAGCAGTTACAGGGGGCGCACCGGGGAGCTGTTTTTT.

The chain links TRBV6-1 to TRBJ2-7; D may be TRBD1 (5 bases). From germline, CDR1 is MNHNS and CDR2 SASEGT. The CDR3 is 13 amino acids. Trimming removed 2 bases from V and 3 bases from J, with 8 bases in between. This CDR3 is CASSEMGLYEQYF. The CDR3 region has the DNA TGTGCCAGCAGTGAAATGGGGCTCTACGAGCAGTACTTC.

The J gene is TRBJ1-4, the V gene TRBV18, with TRBD1 matching over 9 bases. V was clipped by 4 bases and J by 8 bases; unmatched bases: 5. CDR1 is KGHSH, CDR2 LQKENI, per germline. This CDR3 has 14 residues. For the CDR3, the DNA is TGTGCCAGCTCACTCACAGGGGGCGAGGAAAAACTGTTTTTT. Translation gives CASSLTGGEEKLFF.

The J gene is TRBJ2-2, the V gene TRBV19, with D perhaps matching TRBD1 (6 bases). Trimming left V 3 bases short and J 5 bases short, with 10 bases between. Per the germline V gene, CDR1 is LNHDA and CDR2 is SQIVND (reference sequence). The CDR3 has 14 amino acids. This CDR3 is CASSIPTGTGELFF. CDR3 DNA: TGTGCCAGTAGTATCCCCACAGGGACCGGGGAGCTGTTTTTT.

Only a few counts were recorded for this clone. The gene calls are TRBV6-6 and TRBJ1-1; 9 bases map to TRBD1. Per germline, CDR1 MNHNY and CDR2 SVGAGI (reference sequence). V lost 5 bases and J lost 4; bases outside the gene matches: 8. The CDR3 is 15 amino acids. CDR3 nucleotide sequence: TGTGCCAGCAGTCGTCGGACAGGGGAGATCACTGAAGCTTTCTTT. It yields the protein CASSRRTGEITEAFF.

DNA for the CDR3: TGTGCCAGCGTGACAGGGTTTCAAGAGACCCAGTACTTC. Protein sequence: CASVTGFQETQYF. V usage is TRBV6-1 and J usage is TRBJ2-5; 7 bases are shared with TRBD1. CDR3 size: 13 residues. CDR1 and CDR2 (germline): MNHNS, SASEGT. J was trimmed by 2 bases and V by 8 bases; bases with no gene match: 5.

The chain uses TRBV7-3 and TRBJ2-1; 10 bases align to TRBD2. Trimming cost V 5 bases and J 4 bases; bases outside gene matches: 11. CDR1 and CDR2 (germline): SGHTA, FQGTGA. The CDR3 has 17 residues. The CDR3 DNA sequence: TGTGCCAGCAGCAAAGGGGAAAGCGGGGGGGCTTACAATGAGCAGTTCTTC. This translates into CASSKGESGGAYNEQFF.

CDR3 sequence: CASSGLAGGADTQYF. The CDR3 DNA is TGTGCCAGCAGTGGACTAGCGGGGGGGGCGGATACGCAGTATTTT. The rearrangement joins TRBV7-9 to TRBJ2-3, with TRBD2 matching 15 bases. J gave up 6 bases and V 6 bases, and 4 bases lay outside the gene matches. The V gene's germline CDR1 is SEHNR and CDR2 FQNEAQ (reference sequence). This CDR3 comprises 15 residues.

V is TRBV19 and J is TRBJ2-1; D gene ambiguous. The germline gives CDR1 LNHDA, CDR2 SQIVND (reference sequence). This CDR3 contains 16 residues. The V end lost 5 bases, the J end lost 0 bases, and 14 bases lay between the germline ends. The CDR3 bases are TGTGCCAGTAGTGCGAAGCATTTGAGCTCCTACAATGAGCAGTTCTTC. Protein sequence: CASSAKHLSSYNEQFF.

V and J are TRBV6-1 and TRBJ2-3, with TRBD1 matching 9 bases. CDR1 and CDR2 (germline): MNHNS, SASEGT. The junction had 6 bases not matched to a gene; V was cut back by 4 bases and J by 4 bases. This CDR3 is built from 15 residues. CDR3 nucleotide sequence: TGTGCCAGCAGTGGGCCGGGACAGGGATCAGATACGCAGTATTTT. Its protein product is CASSGPGQGSDTQYF.